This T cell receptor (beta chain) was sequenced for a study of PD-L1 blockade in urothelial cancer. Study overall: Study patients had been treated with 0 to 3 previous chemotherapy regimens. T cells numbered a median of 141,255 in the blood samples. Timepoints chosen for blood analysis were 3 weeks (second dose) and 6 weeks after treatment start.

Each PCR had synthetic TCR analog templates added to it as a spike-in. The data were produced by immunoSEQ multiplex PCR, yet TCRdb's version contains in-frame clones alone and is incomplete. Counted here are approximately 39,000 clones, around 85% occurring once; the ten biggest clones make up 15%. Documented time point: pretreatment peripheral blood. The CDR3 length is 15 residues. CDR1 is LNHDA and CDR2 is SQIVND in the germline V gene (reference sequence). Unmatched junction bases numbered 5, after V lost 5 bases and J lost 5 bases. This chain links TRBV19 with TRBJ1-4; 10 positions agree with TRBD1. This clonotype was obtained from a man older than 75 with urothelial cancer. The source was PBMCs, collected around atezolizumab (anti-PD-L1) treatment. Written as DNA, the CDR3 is TGTGCCAGTAGTCCCTTGGGACAGGGGAATGAAAAACTGTTTTTT. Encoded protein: CASSPLGQGNEKLFF.